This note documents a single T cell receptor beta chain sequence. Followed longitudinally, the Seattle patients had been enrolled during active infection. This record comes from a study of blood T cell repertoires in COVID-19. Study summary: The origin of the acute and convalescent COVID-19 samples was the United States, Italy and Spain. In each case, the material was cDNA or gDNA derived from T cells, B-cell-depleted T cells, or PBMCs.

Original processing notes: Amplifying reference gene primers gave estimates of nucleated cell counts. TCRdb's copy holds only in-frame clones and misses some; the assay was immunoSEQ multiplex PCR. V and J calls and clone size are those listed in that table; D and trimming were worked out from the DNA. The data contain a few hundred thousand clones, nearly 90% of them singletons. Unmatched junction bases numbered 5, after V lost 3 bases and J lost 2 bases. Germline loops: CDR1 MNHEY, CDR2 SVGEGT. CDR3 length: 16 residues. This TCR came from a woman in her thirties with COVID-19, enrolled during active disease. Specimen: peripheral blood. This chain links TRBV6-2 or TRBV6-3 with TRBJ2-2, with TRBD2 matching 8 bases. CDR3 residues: CASSYGSGGNTGELFF. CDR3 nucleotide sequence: TGTGCCAGCAGTTATGGAAGCGGGGGCAACACCGGGGAGCTGTTTTTT.